Listed below are T cell receptor beta chains from one sample, sequenced in a study of blood T cell repertoires in COVID-19. Data came from immunoSEQ multiplex PCR; TCRdb stores just in-frame clones and leaves some out. This sample has approximately 150,000 clones, with over 80% found just once. The sequenced material came from peripheral blood. All receptors derive from a woman in her 50s with acute or convalescent COVID-19. The CDR3 runs from the conserved cysteine through the conserved F or W. Each record gives: V gene, D gene, J gene, clone size, CDR3 protein, CDR3 DNA. The D gene is left open where the match is weak. Clone size, where shown, is once, few, many, or a class for clones that have expanded.

V gene: TRBV5-1
D gene: TRBD2
J gene: TRBJ2-7
clone size: .
CDR3 protein: CASSPRGGSYEQYF
CDR3 DNA: TGCGCCAGCAGCCCCCGGGGAGGGTCATACGAGCAGTACTTC

V gene: TRBV19
D gene: .
J gene: TRBJ1-5
clone size: .
CDR3 protein: CASRRTARGNQPQHF
CDR3 DNA: TGTGCCAGTAGGAGGACTGCGCGGGGCAATCAGCCCCAGCATTTT

V gene: TRBV3-1/TRBV3-2
D gene: .
J gene: TRBJ2-3
clone size: .
CDR3 protein: CASEGLPTDTQYF
CDR3 DNA: TGTGCCAGCGAGGGACTTCCCACAGATACGCAGTATTTT

V gene: TRBV9
D gene: .
J gene: TRBJ2-3
clone size: .
CDR3 protein: CASSVASGTDTQYF
CDR3 DNA: TGTGCCAGCAGCGTAGCGAGCGGCACAGATACGCAGTATTTT

V gene: TRBV9
D gene: TRBD2
J gene: TRBJ2-3
clone size: .
CDR3 protein: CASSGGPGSGRTDTQYF
CDR3 DNA: TGTGCCAGCAGCGGTGGCCCTGGTAGCGGGAGAACAGATACGCAGTATTTT

V gene: TRBV6-5
D gene: TRBD2
J gene: TRBJ2-2
clone size: few
CDR3 protein: CAAGRADSGELFF
CDR3 DNA: TGTGCCGCTGGGAGGGCGGATAGCGGGGAGCTGTTTTTT

V gene: TRBV6-5
D gene: .
J gene: TRBJ2-5
clone size: .
CDR3 protein: CASSYYRGGVETQYF
CDR3 DNA: TGTGCCAGCAGTTACTACCGAGGGGGTGTGGAGACCCAGTACTTC

V gene: TRBV10-3
D gene: .
J gene: TRBJ1-1
clone size: .
CDR3 protein: CAISESRGTEAFF
CDR3 DNA: TGTGCCATCAGTGAGTCTCGGGGAACTGAAGCTTTCTTT

V gene: TRBV9
D gene: TRBD2
J gene: TRBJ2-1
clone size: .
CDR3 protein: CARSIAGGRDEQFF
CDR3 DNA: TGCGCCCGCAGCATAGCGGGGGGGCGGGATGAGCAGTTCTTC

V gene: TRBV7-2
D gene: TRBD1
J gene: TRBJ1-1
clone size: .
CDR3 protein: CASSLQGTRNTEAFF
CDR3 DNA: TGTGCCAGCAGCCTACAGGGGACGAGGAACACTGAAGCTTTCTTT

V gene: TRBV4-2
D gene: TRBD2
J gene: TRBJ2-1
clone size: .
CDR3 protein: CASSTHTGTSGTPEQFF
CDR3 DNA: TGTGCCAGCAGCACCCACACCGGGACTAGCGGGACCCCTGAGCAGTTCTTC

V gene: TRBV6-2/TRBV6-3
D gene: .
J gene: TRBJ1-5
clone size: few
CDR3 protein: CASSWGSRRDNQPQHF
CDR3 DNA: TGTGCCAGCAGTTGGGGGTCACGGAGGGACAATCAGCCCCAGCATTTT

V gene: TRBV30
D gene: .
J gene: TRBJ1-6
clone size: once
CDR3 protein: CAWTVLTGGSPLHF
CDR3 DNA: TGTGCCTGGACAGTCCTCACCGGGGGTTCACCCCTCCACTTT

V gene: TRBV11-2
D gene: TRBD1
J gene: TRBJ2-7
clone size: .
CDR3 protein: CASSLGPGQGAYEQYF
CDR3 DNA: TGTGCCAGCAGCTTAGGTCCGGGACAGGGGGCCTACGAGCAGTACTTC

V gene: TRBV5-1
D gene: .
J gene: TRBJ2-2
clone size: once
CDR3 protein: CASSTQFTGELFF
CDR3 DNA: TGCGCCAGCAGCACACAATTCACCGGGGAGCTGTTTTTT

V gene: TRBV30
D gene: TRBD2
J gene: TRBJ2-5
clone size: .
CDR3 protein: CAWSGAAGGPARTQYF
CDR3 DNA: TGTGCCTGGAGCGGGGCAGCGGGAGGTCCTGCACGGACCCAGTACTTC

V gene: TRBV7-3
D gene: TRBD1
J gene: TRBJ1-6
clone size: .
CDR3 protein: CASSLGTGYNSPLHF
CDR3 DNA: TGTGCCAGCAGCTTGGGGACAGGGTATAATTCACCCCTCCACTTT

V gene: TRBV3-1/TRBV3-2
D gene: .
J gene: TRBJ2-3
clone size: few
CDR3 protein: CASSQDLVDTQYF
CDR3 DNA: TGTGCCAGCAGCCAAGATCTCGTAGATACGCAGTATTTT

V gene: TRBV29-1
D gene: .
J gene: TRBJ1-2
clone size: .
CDR3 protein: CSVQGQLNYGYTF
CDR3 DNA: TGCAGCGTCCAGGGACAATTGAACTATGGCTACACCTTC

V gene: TRBV4-1
D gene: .
J gene: TRBJ1-5
clone size: .
CDR3 protein: CASSQQVYDNQPQHF
CDR3 DNA: TGCGCCAGCAGCCAACAGGTTTACGACAATCAGCCCCAGCATTTT

V gene: TRBV5-1
D gene: TRBD1
J gene: TRBJ1-2
clone size: .
CDR3 protein: CASSFSADRDSGYTF
CDR3 DNA: TGCGCCAGCAGCTTCTCAGCGGACAGGGATTCTGGCTACACCTTC

V gene: TRBV30
D gene: .
J gene: TRBJ2-2
clone size: once
CDR3 protein: CAWSVGVRSGELFF
CDR3 DNA: TGTGCCTGGAGTGTCGGGGTTCGTTCCGGGGAGCTGTTTTTT

V gene: TRBV6-5
D gene: TRBD1
J gene: TRBJ2-5
clone size: .
CDR3 protein: CASCYRGLGTQYF
CDR3 DNA: TGTGCCAGCTGCTACAGGGGGCTGGGGACCCAGTACTTC

V gene: TRBV6-5
D gene: TRBD1
J gene: TRBJ1-1
clone size: .
CDR3 protein: CASRDRGRGKAEAFF
CDR3 DNA: TGTGCCAGCAGGGACAGGGGCAGAGGAAAGGCTGAAGCTTTCTTT

V gene: TRBV4-2
D gene: .
J gene: TRBJ1-1
clone size: .
CDR3 protein: CASSPLPGTEAFF
CDR3 DNA: TGTGCCAGCAGCCCCCTCCCCGGGACTGAAGCTTTCTTT

V gene: TRBV6-2/TRBV6-3
D gene: TRBD1
J gene: TRBJ1-1
clone size: few
CDR3 protein: CASSYGHTGEVNTEAFF
CDR3 DNA: TGTGCCAGCAGTTACGGGCATACAGGGGAGGTGAACACTGAAGCTTTCTTT

V gene: TRBV7-8
D gene: .
J gene: TRBJ2-1
clone size: .
CDR3 protein: CASRPYSGTPGNEQFF
CDR3 DNA: TGTGCCAGCAGACCCTACTCCGGGACACCGGGCAATGAGCAGTTCTTC

V gene: TRBV11-2
D gene: .
J gene: TRBJ1-6
clone size: .
CDR3 protein: CASSLYPNSPLHF
CDR3 DNA: TGTGCCAGCAGCTTATATCCCAATTCACCCCTCCACTTT

V gene: TRBV7-6
D gene: TRBD1
J gene: TRBJ1-2
clone size: .
CDR3 protein: CASSLVGGQEYGYTF
CDR3 DNA: TGTGCCAGCAGCTTAGTGGGGGGACAGGAATATGGCTACACCTTC

V gene: TRBV11-2
D gene: TRBD1
J gene: TRBJ1-4
clone size: .
CDR3 protein: CASSLALRTGVNEKLFF
CDR3 DNA: TGTGCCAGCAGCTTAGCTCTACGGACAGGGGTTAATGAAAAACTGTTTTTT

V gene: TRBV18
D gene: .
J gene: TRBJ1-3
clone size: .
CDR3 protein: CASSPPQAGAYSGNTIYF
CDR3 DNA: TGTGCCAGCTCACCACCGCAGGCGGGGGCATACTCTGGAAACACCATATATTTT

V gene: TRBV5-6
D gene: .
J gene: TRBJ2-7
clone size: once
CDR3 protein: CASSLTTTYEQYF
CDR3 DNA: TGTGCCAGCAGCCTGACTACTACCTACGAGCAGTACTTC

V gene: TRBV10-3
D gene: .
J gene: TRBJ1-2
clone size: .
CDR3 protein: CAISGAQGEGYTF
CDR3 DNA: TGTGCCATCAGTGGCGCACAGGGAGAAGGCTACACCTTC

V gene: TRBV5-5
D gene: TRBD2
J gene: TRBJ2-1
clone size: .
CDR3 protein: CASSLRVWQAGTIHNEQFF
CDR3 DNA: TGTGCCAGCAGCTTGAGAGTATGGCAGGCCGGGACTATCCACAATGAGCAGTTCTTC

V gene: TRBV11-2
D gene: .
J gene: TRBJ1-6
clone size: .
CDR3 protein: CASSLAGVNSPLHF
CDR3 DNA: TGTGCCAGCAGCTTAGCAGGGGTTAATTCACCCCTCCACTTT

V gene: TRBV7-2
D gene: TRBD1
J gene: TRBJ1-5
clone size: .
CDR3 protein: CASSKQGLNQPQHF
CDR3 DNA: TGTGCCAGCAGCAAACAGGGGTTGAATCAGCCCCAGCATTTT

V gene: TRBV13
D gene: TRBD2
J gene: TRBJ2-4
clone size: .
CDR3 protein: CASSSTSGRASAKNIQYF
CDR3 DNA: TGTGCCAGCAGCTCGACTAGCGGGAGAGCGTCCGCCAAAAACATTCAGTACTTC

V gene: TRBV10-1
D gene: .
J gene: TRBJ2-1
clone size: .
CDR3 protein: CASSESGWEALDNEQFF
CDR3 DNA: TGCGCCAGCAGTGAGTCTGGGTGGGAGGCCCTTGACAATGAGCAGTTCTTC

V gene: TRBV4-2
D gene: TRBD2
J gene: TRBJ2-7
clone size: .
CDR3 protein: CASSQDLNLAGGYEQYF
CDR3 DNA: TGTGCCAGCAGCCAGGATCTGAATTTAGCGGGAGGATACGAGCAGTACTTC

V gene: TRBV6-5
D gene: .
J gene: TRBJ2-2
clone size: .
CDR3 protein: CASSYRSTGELFF
CDR3 DNA: TGTGCCAGCAGTTACAGGAGCACCGGGGAGCTGTTTTTT

V gene: TRBV7-2
D gene: TRBD1
J gene: TRBJ2-4
clone size: .
CDR3 protein: CASSWTGEDGIQYF
CDR3 DNA: TGTGCCAGCAGCTGGACAGGGGAGGACGGCATTCAGTACTTC

V gene: TRBV30
D gene: .
J gene: TRBJ2-7
clone size: .
CDR3 protein: CAWSVSQYEQYF
CDR3 DNA: TGTGCCTGGAGTGTAAGCCAATACGAGCAGTACTTC

V gene: TRBV5-8
D gene: .
J gene: TRBJ2-5
clone size: .
CDR3 protein: CASSPPLLAQETQYF
CDR3 DNA: TGTGCCAGCAGCCCCCCCCTACTAGCCCAAGAGACCCAGTACTTC

V gene: TRBV5-8
D gene: .
J gene: TRBJ1-3
clone size: .
CDR3 protein: CASSLRGGNTIYF
CDR3 DNA: TGTGCCAGCAGCTTGAGGGGAGGAAACACCATATATTTT

V gene: TRBV9
D gene: TRBD1
J gene: TRBJ1-1
clone size: .
CDR3 protein: CASSVGTGGHTEAFF
CDR3 DNA: TGTGCCAGCAGCGTAGGGACAGGGGGACACACTGAAGCTTTCTTT

V gene: TRBV12-5
D gene: TRBD1
J gene: TRBJ1-1
clone size: .
CDR3 protein: CASGWDREGTEAFF
CDR3 DNA: TGTGCTAGTGGCTGGGACAGGGAGGGCACTGAAGCTTTCTTT

V gene: TRBV11-2
D gene: TRBD1
J gene: TRBJ1-2
clone size: once
CDR3 protein: CASSPLQGGSGYGYTF
CDR3 DNA: TGTGCCAGCAGCCCATTACAGGGGGGGTCCGGCTATGGCTACACCTTC

V gene: TRBV10-3
D gene: .
J gene: TRBJ2-7
clone size: .
CDR3 protein: CAISGTAYEQYF
CDR3 DNA: TGTGCCATCAGTGGGACAGCCTACGAGCAGTACTTC

V gene: TRBV19
D gene: .
J gene: TRBJ1-5
clone size: .
CDR3 protein: CASSIPGGPQPQHF
CDR3 DNA: TGTGCCAGTAGTATTCCGGGGGGGCCACAGCCCCAGCATTTT

V gene: TRBV13
D gene: TRBD1
J gene: TRBJ1-5
clone size: once
CDR3 protein: CASSTGQSNQPQHF
CDR3 DNA: TGTGCCAGCAGCACGGGACAGAGCAATCAGCCCCAGCATTTT

V gene: TRBV7-3
D gene: TRBD1
J gene: TRBJ2-2
clone size: .
CDR3 protein: CASSLDRINTGELFF
CDR3 DNA: TGTGCCAGCAGCTTGGACAGGATAAACACCGGGGAGCTGTTTTTT

V gene: TRBV10-1
D gene: .
J gene: TRBJ1-6
clone size: few
CDR3 protein: CASRSGVNSPLHF
CDR3 DNA: TGCGCCAGCAGATCAGGGGTTAATTCACCCCTCCACTTT

V gene: TRBV7-9
D gene: TRBD1
J gene: TRBJ1-6
clone size: .
CDR3 protein: CASRLTGVNSPLHF
CDR3 DNA: TGTGCCAGCAGACTAACAGGGGTTAATTCACCCCTCCACTTT

V gene: TRBV19
D gene: .
J gene: TRBJ2-1
clone size: .
CDR3 protein: CASSILSNEQFF
CDR3 DNA: TGTGCCAGTAGTATCCTAAGCAATGAGCAGTTCTTC